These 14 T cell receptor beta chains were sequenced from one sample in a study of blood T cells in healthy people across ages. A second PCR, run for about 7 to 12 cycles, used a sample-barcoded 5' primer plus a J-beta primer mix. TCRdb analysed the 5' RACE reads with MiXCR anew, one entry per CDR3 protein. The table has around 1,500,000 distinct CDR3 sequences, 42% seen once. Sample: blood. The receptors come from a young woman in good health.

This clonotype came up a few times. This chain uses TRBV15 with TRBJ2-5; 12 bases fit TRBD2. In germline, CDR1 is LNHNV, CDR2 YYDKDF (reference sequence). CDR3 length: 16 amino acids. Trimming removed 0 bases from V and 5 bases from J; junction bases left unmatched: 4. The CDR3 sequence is CATSRDTSGGLETQYF. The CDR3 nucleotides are TGTGCCACCAGCAGAGATACTAGCGGGGGGTTGGAGACCCAGTACTTC.

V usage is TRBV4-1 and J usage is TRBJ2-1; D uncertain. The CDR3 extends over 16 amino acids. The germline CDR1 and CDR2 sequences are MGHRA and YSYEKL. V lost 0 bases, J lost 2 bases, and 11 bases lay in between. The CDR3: CASSQEADGTYNEQFF. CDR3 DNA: TGCGCCAGCAGCCAAGAAGCAGATGGTACCTACAATGAGCAGTTCTTC.

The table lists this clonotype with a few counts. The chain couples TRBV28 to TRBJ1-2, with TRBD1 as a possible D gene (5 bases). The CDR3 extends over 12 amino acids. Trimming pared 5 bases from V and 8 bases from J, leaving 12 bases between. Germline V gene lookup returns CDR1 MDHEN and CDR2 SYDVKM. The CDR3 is CASSRSREGYTF. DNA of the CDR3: TGTGCCAGCAGTCGCAGCAGGGAGGGCTACACCTTC.

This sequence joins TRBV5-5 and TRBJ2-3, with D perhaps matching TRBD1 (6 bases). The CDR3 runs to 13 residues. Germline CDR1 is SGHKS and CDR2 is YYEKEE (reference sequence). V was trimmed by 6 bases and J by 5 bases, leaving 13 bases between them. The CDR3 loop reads CASTTGPRDTQYF. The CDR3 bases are TGTGCCAGCACCACAGGGCCAAGAGATACGCAGTATTTT.

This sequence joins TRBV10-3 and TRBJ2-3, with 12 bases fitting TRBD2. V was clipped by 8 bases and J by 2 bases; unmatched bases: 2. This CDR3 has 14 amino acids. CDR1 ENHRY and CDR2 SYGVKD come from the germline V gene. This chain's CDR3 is CAIRLAGDTDTQYF. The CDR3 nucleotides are TGTGCCATCCGACTAGCGGGGGACACAGATACGCAGTATTTT.

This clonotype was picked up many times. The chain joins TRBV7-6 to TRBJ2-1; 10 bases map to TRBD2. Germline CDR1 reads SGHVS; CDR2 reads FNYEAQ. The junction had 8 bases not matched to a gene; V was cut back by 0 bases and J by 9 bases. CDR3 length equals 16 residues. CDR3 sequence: CASSLALVLAGSEQFF. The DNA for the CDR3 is TGTGCCAGCAGCTTAGCGCTGGTACTAGCGGGAAGTGAGCAGTTCTTC.

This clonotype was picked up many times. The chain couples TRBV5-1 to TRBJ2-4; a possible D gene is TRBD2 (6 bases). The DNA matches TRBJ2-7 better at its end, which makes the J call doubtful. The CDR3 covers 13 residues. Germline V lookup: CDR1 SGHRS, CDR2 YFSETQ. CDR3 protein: CASSWDSRYEQYF. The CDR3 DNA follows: TGCGCCAGCAGCTGGGACTCAAGATACGAGCAGTACTTC.

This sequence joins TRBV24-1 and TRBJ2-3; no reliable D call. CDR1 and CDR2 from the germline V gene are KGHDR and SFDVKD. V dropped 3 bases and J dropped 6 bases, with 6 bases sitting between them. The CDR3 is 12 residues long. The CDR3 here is CATSDPYDTQYF. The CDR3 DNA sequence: TGTGCCACCAGTGATCCATACGATACGCAGTATTTT.

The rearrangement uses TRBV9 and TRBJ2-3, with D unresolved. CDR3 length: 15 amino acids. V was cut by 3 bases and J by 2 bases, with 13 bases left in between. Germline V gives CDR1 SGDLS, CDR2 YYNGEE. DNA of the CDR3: TGTGCCAGCAGCGCCGACCAAAGAATCACAGATACGCAGTATTTT. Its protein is CASSADQRITDTQYF.

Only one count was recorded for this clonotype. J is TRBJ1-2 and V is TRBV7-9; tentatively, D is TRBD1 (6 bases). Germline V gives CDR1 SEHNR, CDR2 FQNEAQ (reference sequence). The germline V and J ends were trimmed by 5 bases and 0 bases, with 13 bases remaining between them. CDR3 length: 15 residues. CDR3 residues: CASSLGQLANYGYTF. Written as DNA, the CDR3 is TGTGCCAGCAGCCTAGGACAGCTTGCTAACTATGGCTACACCTTC.

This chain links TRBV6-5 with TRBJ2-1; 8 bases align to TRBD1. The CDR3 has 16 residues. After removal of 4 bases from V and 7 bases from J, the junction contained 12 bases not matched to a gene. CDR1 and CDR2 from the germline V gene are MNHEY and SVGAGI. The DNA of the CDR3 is TGTGCCAGCAGTTTCTTGGACAGGGCGGGTAGGAATGAGCAGTTCTTC. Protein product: CASSFLDRAGRNEQFF.

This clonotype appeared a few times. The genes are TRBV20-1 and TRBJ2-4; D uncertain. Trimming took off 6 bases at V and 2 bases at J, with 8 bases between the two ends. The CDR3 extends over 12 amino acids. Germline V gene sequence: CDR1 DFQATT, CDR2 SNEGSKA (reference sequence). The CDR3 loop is CSAADPKNIQYF. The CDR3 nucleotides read TGCAGTGCCGCGGACCCCAAAAACATTCAGTACTTC.

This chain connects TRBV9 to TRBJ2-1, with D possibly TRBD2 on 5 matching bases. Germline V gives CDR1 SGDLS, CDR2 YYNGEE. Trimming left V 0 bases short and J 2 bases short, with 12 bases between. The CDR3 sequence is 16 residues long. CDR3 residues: CASSVAVAPPYNEQFF. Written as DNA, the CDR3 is TGTGCCAGCAGCGTAGCGGTAGCGCCCCCCTACAATGAGCAGTTCTTC.

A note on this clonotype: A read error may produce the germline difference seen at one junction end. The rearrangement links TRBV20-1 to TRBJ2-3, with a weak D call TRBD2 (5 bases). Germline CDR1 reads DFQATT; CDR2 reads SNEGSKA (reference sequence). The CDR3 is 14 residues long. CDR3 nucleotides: TGCAGTGCCAGAGGTTCTAGCCTCACAGATACGCAGTATTTT. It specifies CSARGSSLTDTQYF.